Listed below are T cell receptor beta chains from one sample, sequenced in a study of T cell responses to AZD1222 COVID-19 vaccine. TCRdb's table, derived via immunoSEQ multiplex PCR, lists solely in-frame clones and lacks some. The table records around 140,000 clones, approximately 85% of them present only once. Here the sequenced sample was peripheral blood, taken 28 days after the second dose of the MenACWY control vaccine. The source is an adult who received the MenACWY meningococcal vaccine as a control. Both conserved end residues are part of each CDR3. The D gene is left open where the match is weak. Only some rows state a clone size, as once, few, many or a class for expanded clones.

CDR3: CASRSRSGTELAKNIQYF
DNA: TGTGCCAGCAGGAGCAGGTCGGGGACAGAACTAGCCAAAAACATTCAGTACTTC
size: -
V: TRBV28
J: TRBJ2-4
D: TRBD1

CDR3: CSVYRTSGRNEQFF
DNA: TGCAGCGTTTATCGGACTAGCGGGAGAAATGAGCAGTTCTTC
size: -
V: TRBV29-1
J: TRBJ2-1
D: TRBD2

CDR3: CASSSPVREGNTGELFF
DNA: TGTGCCAGTAGTTCCCCCGTCAGGGAGGGGAACACCGGGGAGCTGTTTTTT
size: -
V: TRBV19
J: TRBJ2-2
D: TRBD2

CDR3: CASSAGGVWSNQPQHF
DNA: TGTGCCAGCTCAGCGGGGGGGGTCTGGAGCAATCAGCCCCAGCATTTT
size: -
V: TRBV18
J: TRBJ1-5
D: -

CDR3: CASSPPGGSGNQPQHF
DNA: TGTGCCAGCTCACCACCGGGGGGTAGTGGCAATCAGCCCCAGCATTTT
size: -
V: TRBV18
J: TRBJ1-5
D: -

CDR3: CASSLFGTLVYEQYF
DNA: TGTGCCAGCAGCTTATTTGGGACATTGGTTTACGAGCAGTACTTC
size: once
V: TRBV11-2
J: TRBJ2-7
D: -

CDR3: CASSDQYSNQPQHF
DNA: TGTGCCAGCAGTGATCAGTATAGCAATCAGCCCCAGCATTTT
size: once
V: TRBV2
J: TRBJ1-5
D: -

CDR3: CASSPGLAGGNTDTQYF
DNA: TGTGCCAGCAGTCCGGGACTAGCGGGAGGTAACACAGATACGCAGTATTTT
size: -
V: TRBV6-6
J: TRBJ2-3
D: TRBD2

CDR3: CASSKVGDRVFGRSSYNEQFF
DNA: TGTGCCAGCAGCAAAGTCGGGGACAGGGTTTTTGGGAGGAGCTCCTACAATGAGCAGTTCTTC
size: -
V: TRBV21-1
J: TRBJ2-1
D: -

CDR3: CAWSVASSGANVLTF
DNA: TGTGCCTGGAGTGTAGCCAGCTCTGGGGCCAACGTCCTGACTTTC
size: -
V: TRBV30
J: TRBJ2-6
D: -

CDR3: CASSLFGGSGNTIYF
DNA: TGTGCCAGCAGCTTGTTCGGGGGCTCTGGAAACACCATATATTTT
size: once
V: TRBV5-6
J: TRBJ1-3
D: -

CDR3: CASSQVWREGGYEQYF
DNA: TGTGCCAGCAGCCAAGTCTGGCGGGAGGGGGGCTACGAGCAGTACTTC
size: -
V: TRBV3-1/TRBV3-2
J: TRBJ2-7
D: TRBD2

CDR3: CASSLRDPSNPGAGANVLTF
DNA: TGTGCCAGCAGCCTCCGGGACCCAAGTAATCCGGGGGCTGGGGCCAACGTCCTGACTTTC
size: -
V: TRBV5-5
J: TRBJ2-6
D: -

CDR3: CASSLVLGLGDYEQYF
DNA: TGTGCCAGCAGCTTAGTCCTCGGATTGGGGGACTACGAGCAGTACTTC
size: -
V: TRBV11-3
J: TRBJ2-7
D: -

CDR3: CASSLGQGTAGELFF
DNA: TGTGCCAGCAGTTTAGGGCAGGGCACCGCCGGGGAGCTGTTTTTT
size: -
V: TRBV27
J: TRBJ2-2
D: -

CDR3: CASSSAATNEKLFF
DNA: TGTGCCAGCAGCTCGGCAGCCACTAATGAAAAACTGTTTTTT
size: -
V: TRBV7-8
J: TRBJ1-4
D: -

CDR3: CASSPTGTSGTLLNIQYF
DNA: TGTGCCAGTAGTCCCACGGGGACTAGCGGTACCCTGTTAAACATTCAGTACTTC
size: -
V: TRBV19
J: TRBJ2-4
D: TRBD2

CDR3: CASSPRQGNNSPLHF
DNA: TGTGCCAGCAGCCCGCGACAGGGGAATAATTCACCCCTCCACTTT
size: -
V: TRBV7-2
J: TRBJ1-6
D: TRBD1

CDR3: CASSPRQGNYGYTF
DNA: TGTGCCAGCAGCCCGCGACAGGGTAACTATGGCTACACCTTC
size: -
V: TRBV11-3
J: TRBJ1-2
D: TRBD1

CDR3: CASSQDPGQNTDTQYF
DNA: TGTGCCAGCAGCCAAGATCCAGGACAGAACACAGATACGCAGTATTTT
size: -
V: TRBV3-1/TRBV3-2
J: TRBJ2-3
D: -

CDR3: CATSTDPWGGNEQFF
DNA: TGTGCCACCAGCACGGACCCCTGGGGAGGCAATGAGCAGTTCTTC
size: -
V: TRBV19
J: TRBJ2-1
D: -

CDR3: CASSLGWEDTQYF
DNA: TGTGCCAGCAGCTTGGGGTGGGAGGATACGCAGTATTTT
size: -
V: TRBV11-3
J: TRBJ2-3
D: -

CDR3: CATSRYLGEANEKLFF
DNA: TGTGCCACCAGCAGATACCTCGGGGAGGCTAATGAAAAACTGTTTTTT
size: -
V: TRBV15
J: TRBJ1-4
D: -

CDR3: CASSDGLAGGARETQYF
DNA: TGCGCCAGCAGCGACGGACTAGCGGGGGGTGCGAGGGAGACCCAGTACTTC
size: many
V: TRBV5-1
J: TRBJ2-5
D: TRBD2

CDR3: CASSSGQEYGYTF
DNA: TGTGCCAGCTCATCCGGACAGGAGTATGGCTACACCTTC
size: -
V: TRBV18
J: TRBJ1-2
D: TRBD1

CDR3: CASTLRRGDTEAFF
DNA: TGTGCCAGCACTCTAAGGCGGGGAGACACTGAAGCTTTCTTT
size: -
V: TRBV27
J: TRBJ1-1
D: -

CDR3: CASSEAGSNQPQHF
DNA: TGTGCCAGCAGCGAGGCAGGGAGCAATCAGCCCCAGCATTTT
size: -
V: TRBV9
J: TRBJ1-5
D: -

CDR3: CASSLTPNNSPLHF
DNA: TGTGCCAGCAGCTTAACGCCTAATAATTCACCCCTCCACTTT
size: once
V: TRBV11-2
J: TRBJ1-6
D: -

CDR3: CAWSVGTANNQPQHF
DNA: TGTGCCTGGAGTGTAGGGACAGCAAACAATCAGCCCCAGCATTTT
size: -
V: TRBV30
J: TRBJ1-5
D: TRBD1

CDR3: CASSAVGRGTGELFF
DNA: TGTGCCAGCAGCGCGGTGGGACGCGGGACCGGGGAGCTGTTTTTT
size: -
V: TRBV9
J: TRBJ2-2
D: -

CDR3: CASSRGGAIYNEQFF
DNA: TGTGCCAGCTCCCGCGGGGGGGCCATCTACAATGAGCAGTTCTTC
size: -
V: TRBV18
J: TRBJ2-1
D: TRBD2

CDR3: CASGLWAVPPQF
DNA: TGTGCTAGTGGTTTGTGGGCAGTCCCGCCGCAGTTT
size: -
V: TRBV12-5
J: TRBJ1-1
D: -

CDR3: CASSSMAGGRNNEQFF
DNA: TGCGCCAGCAGCTCGATGGCCGGGGGGCGTAACAATGAGCAGTTCTTC
size: -
V: TRBV5-1
J: TRBJ2-1
D: -

CDR3: CASSVTGMGNTIYF
DNA: TGTGCCAGCAGCGTTACAGGGATGGGAAACACCATATATTTT
size: -
V: TRBV9
J: TRBJ1-3
D: -

CDR3: CASTLATSNQPQHF
DNA: TGTGCCAGTACCCTAGCTACTAGCAATCAGCCCCAGCATTTT
size: -
V: TRBV19
J: TRBJ1-5
D: -

CDR3: CSVGAPGQRNTEAFF
DNA: TGCAGCGTTGGTGCTCCGGGACAGAGGAACACTGAAGCTTTCTTT
size: -
V: TRBV29-1
J: TRBJ1-1
D: TRBD1

CDR3: CASSYGENTIYF
DNA: TGTGCCAGCAGTTACGGGGAAAACACCATATATTTT
size: -
V: TRBV6-6
J: TRBJ1-3
D: -

CDR3: CASSQEWGSLGEQFF
DNA: TGTGCCAGCAGCCAAGAATGGGGGTCGTTGGGTGAGCAGTTCTTC
size: -
V: TRBV3-1/TRBV3-2
J: TRBJ2-1
D: -

CDR3: CASSARGTGVGYTF
DNA: TGTGCCAGCAGCGCGCGAGGGACAGGGGTTGGCTACACCTTC
size: -
V: TRBV21-1
J: TRBJ1-2
D: -

CDR3: CASSYLRDRGDEQFF
DNA: TGTGCCAGCAGTTATCTTCGGGACAGGGGGGATGAGCAGTTCTTC
size: -
V: TRBV6-5
J: TRBJ2-1
D: TRBD1

CDR3: CASGLAGGSEAFF
DNA: TGTGCTAGTGGTTTGGCGGGGGGAAGTGAAGCTTTCTTT
size: -
V: TRBV12-5
J: TRBJ1-1
D: -

CDR3: CASSPPARQSDEKLFF
DNA: TGTGCCAGTAGTCCTCCAGCGAGGCAGTCGGATGAAAAACTGTTTTTT
size: -
V: TRBV19
J: TRBJ1-4
D: -

CDR3: CASSTGTENTIYF
DNA: TGTGCCAGCAGCACCGGGACCGAGAACACCATATATTTT
size: -
V: TRBV6-5
J: TRBJ1-3
D: -

CDR3: CASSLGTVTDTQYF
DNA: TGTGCCAGCAGCCTGGGGACAGTCACAGATACGCAGTATTTT
size: -
V: TRBV5-4
J: TRBJ2-3
D: TRBD1

CDR3: CASSWGGGENTEAFF
DNA: TGCGCCAGCAGCTGGGGAGGGGGCGAGAACACTGAAGCTTTCTTT
size: -
V: TRBV5-1
J: TRBJ1-1
D: TRBD1

CDR3: CSAPRGTEAFF
DNA: TGCAGTGCCCCCCGCGGCACTGAAGCTTTCTTT
size: -
V: TRBV20-1
J: TRBJ1-1
D: -

CDR3: CASSSDVRGPNTEAFF
DNA: TGTGCCAGCAGCTCCGACGTAAGGGGCCCGAACACTGAAGCTTTCTTT
size: -
V: TRBV5-6
J: TRBJ1-1
D: -

CDR3: CASSLASGRADTQYF
DNA: TGTGCCAGCAGCTTGGCTAGCGGGAGAGCAGATACGCAGTATTTT
size: -
V: TRBV11-2
J: TRBJ2-3
D: TRBD2

CDR3: CASSIRLAGVEDTQYF
DNA: TGTGCCAGTAGTATTCGACTAGCGGGAGTGGAAGATACGCAGTATTTT
size: once
V: TRBV19
J: TRBJ2-3
D: TRBD2

CDR3: CAWRGQEAYNEQFF
DNA: TGTGCCTGGAGAGGGCAGGAAGCTTACAATGAGCAGTTCTTC
size: -
V: TRBV30
J: TRBJ2-1
D: -

CDR3: CASIRDRGTYEQYF
DNA: TGTGCCAGCATCCGGGACAGGGGAACCTACGAGCAGTACTTC
size: -
V: TRBV7-8
J: TRBJ2-7
D: TRBD1

CDR3: CASSPQGGEGGYTF
DNA: TGTGCCAGCAGCCCTCAGGGTGGTGAGGGAGGCTACACCTTC
size: -
V: TRBV28
J: TRBJ1-2
D: -

CDR3: CASSFGPNNEQFF
DNA: TGCGCCAGCAGCTTCGGCCCTAACAATGAGCAGTTCTTC
size: -
V: TRBV5-1
J: TRBJ2-1
D: -

CDR3: CASSYVQSTEAFF
DNA: TGTGCCAGCAGTTACGTACAGAGCACTGAAGCTTTCTTT
size: -
V: TRBV6-5
J: TRBJ1-1
D: -

CDR3: CASSRGGQPNEKLFF
DNA: TGTGCCAGCAGCCGCGGCGGCCAGCCTAATGAAAAACTGTTTTTT
size: -
V: TRBV3-1/TRBV3-2
J: TRBJ1-4
D: -

CDR3: CASSKGTGNTGELFF
DNA: TGTGCCAGCAGTAAAGGGACAGGGAACACCGGGGAGCTGTTTTTT
size: -
V: TRBV6-4
J: TRBJ2-2
D: TRBD1

CDR3: CASSLDRSSYNEQFF
DNA: TGTGCCAGCAGCCTCGACAGGAGCTCCTACAATGAGCAGTTCTTC
size: -
V: TRBV4-2
J: TRBJ2-1
D: -

CDR3: CAWKAAGRGDEQFF
DNA: TGTGCCTGGAAGGCGGCCGGGAGGGGGGATGAGCAGTTCTTC
size: -
V: TRBV30
J: TRBJ2-1
D: TRBD2

CDR3: CASTGLPSSGNTIYF
DNA: TGTGCCAGTACGGGTCTCCCGAGCTCTGGAAACACCATATATTTT
size: -
V: TRBV6-5
J: TRBJ1-3
D: -